This paragraph reports one T cell receptor beta chain. Its specificity is not known. Produced via immunoSEQ multiplex PCR; TCRdb's table is partial and in-frame only. The sample includes around 150,000 clones, 94% of them seen just once. The data derive from a study of OX40 agonist ivuxolimab in advanced cancers. Study-wide results and caveats: More expanded clones were found, on average, in CD8+ than in CD4+ T cells. There was clonal expansion of CD4+ and CD8+ blood T cells by week 6 at 0.1 to 3.0 mg/kg.

The CDR3 has 16 residues. Germline values: CDR1 SGDLS, CDR2 YYNGEE. With 6 bases removed from V and 3 bases from J, the gap between germline ends came to 18 bases. Individuals having autoimmune disease history or systemic immunosuppression were not enrolled. This TCR was recovered from an adult with an advanced solid tumor such as melanoma, head and neck, liver or kidney cancer. The rearrangement joins TRBV9 to TRBJ1-4; perhaps TRBD1 as D (5 bases). The sequenced sample was CD4+ or CD8+ T cells sorted from blood, obtained in a trial of the OX40 agonist ivuxolimab. CDR3 residues: CASTAGHATANEKLFF. CDR3 bases: TGTGCCAGCACGGCAGGGCACGCGACGGCTAATGAAAAACTGTTTTTT.